This TCR beta chain was profiled in a study of T cells after yellow fever vaccination. About the study: Those fractions that held only low numbers of cells were prepared using the SMART-Seq v4 Ultra Low Input RNA kit.

The V segment lost 3 bases and the J segment 8 bases; nucleotides outside the gene matches: 6. CDR1 is SGDLS and CDR2 is YYNGEE in the germline V gene. CDR3 length equals 14 residues. Generation of TCR cDNA used 5'RACE template switching (which added a universal primer site and UMIs). TCRdb called the 5' RACE reads again in MiXCR, with one record for every CDR3 protein. The data show hundreds of thousands of distinct CDR3 sequences, with roughly 20% seen just once and about a sixth held by the top ten. This TCR derives from a man aged 18 to 29 who received the YFV17D yellow fever vaccine. The sample here was PBMCs, taken before the yellow fever booster vaccination. The gene calls are TRBV9 and TRBJ1-2; 11 positions match TRBD1. This chain's CDR3 is CASSAGTGGWGYTF. Here the CDR3 DNA reads TGTGCCAGCAGCGCTGGGACAGGGGGTTGGGGCTACACCTTC.